This T cell receptor (beta chain) originates from a study of identical twins (TCRdb year 2016). Describing the broader study: TCR alpha and beta repertoires from monozygotic twins, unrelated adults of various ages and cord blood were deep-sequenced to test whether fetal clonotypes persist. To rule out contamination, replicate twin experiments were performed at different times with different library preparation protocols. What the research found in general, with its limitations: Fewer insertions were carried by abundant cord blood beta clonotypes; a weaker similar trend was observed in young adult naive repertoires, while no such trend was observed in memory repertoires. A weaker excess of twin sharing was found in beta out-of-frame sequences because the signal-to-noise ratio was lowered by fewer shared sequences. Compared with coincidental sharing between unrelated individuals, an excess of low generation-probability sequences was observed among out-of-frame TCR alpha sequences shared between twins. Because the same donors could not be followed over many years, conclusions were based on cross-sectional statistical analysis. Invariant T cells such as MAIT and iNKT could partly confound zero-insertion analyses, though diverse VJ usage argued against this for most clonotypes. In monozygotic twins, out-of-frame TCR alpha sharing was systematically underestimated by recombination models, although the models agreed with sharing between unrelated individuals.

The library came from 5' RACE. The data were produced on an Illumina HiSeq 2000. Template switching introduced a universal primer binding site; the final cDNA contained a unique molecular identifier, enabling accurate counting of TCR cDNA molecules. First-strand cDNA for TCR alpha and beta chains was synthesized from specific primers in the conserved constant-segment region. To control for contamination, each cDNA library was double barcoded with a SMART-Mk sample barcode plus Illumina barcodes. TruSeq adapter sequences and Illumina sample barcodes were added in two successive PCR steps. The Illumina HiSeq platform was used with custom primers to sequence TCR alpha and beta cDNA libraries. Per the original workflow: MiGEC was used to process raw reads and extract unique molecular identifiers, and MiXCR was used to find CDR3 positions. For each individual, recombination models were inferred using an EM algorithm with the repgenHMM and IGoR tools. Shared clonotype analysis was performed with the tcR package in R, normalizing sharing by the product of cloneset sizes. To study raw recombination free of thymic and clonal selection effects, out-of-frame nonproductive sequences were analyzed. TCRdb reworked the public reads: Q25 trimming with fastp, MiXCR clone assembly, productive beta chains retained. Entries are consolidated by CDR3 protein sequence, retaining the most common genes and DNA. The V and J calls and clone size come from TCRdb's table, not from the authors' own analysis. This sample lists 700,000 to 950,000 distinct CDR3 sequences; around an eighth were detected once. The top ten clones comprise around 1.5% of the sample.

This clonotype was counted ten times or more. Its antigen is still unknown. The input lacks base qualities; no much larger clone sits a single base away. Every donor was a healthy Caucasian. Three pairs of female monozygotic twins, all aged roughly 18 to 29 years, made up the twin cohort. The RNA used for TCR libraries was isolated from peripheral blood mononuclear cells. Cut back by 0 bases and 2 bases, the V and J ends lie 12 bases apart. Based on the germline V gene, the CDR1 and CDR2 sequences are SGDLS and YYNGEE. The CDR3 covers 15 residues, taking in both the cysteine and the phenylalanine. The kept DNA is CDR3 alone, 45 bases in frame from the first base. These data are also associated with another study on yellow fever vaccine responses in identical twins. Taken from the second paper: According to the authors, the vaccine-induced T cell response in identical twins seemed to be partly convergent and partly specific to each individual. In identical twins, the study followed T cell clones that responded to the vaccine with precision.

The sample taken for sequencing was PBMCs. This clonotype originated in a young woman in good health. The receptor chain draws on TRBV9 and TRBJ2-7; the D gene cannot be resolved reliably. CDR3 protein: CASSVGSAKPYEQYF. The bases are TGTGCCAGCAGCGTAGGATCAGCGAAGCCCTACGAGCAGTACTTC.